This T cell receptor beta chain stems from a study of regulatory T cells in long-lasting Graves disease (dated by TCRdb to about 2021). With regard to the full study: In the newly diagnosed Graves' disease group, patients had been taking antithyroid drugs for less than 3 months. This study used TCR sequencing and RNA sequencing of peripheral blood to compare persistent Graves' disease patients against newly diagnosed Graves' disease patients. The study was conducted in China and was registered as a clinical trial. A total of roughly 35 samples underwent TCR sequencing, from about 13 patients with persistent Graves' disease and 20 or so patients with newly diagnosed Graves' disease. Points the paper makes about the study in general: The authors noted that the small sample size was a limitation that may lower accuracy. Sequencing and analysis were restricted to the TCR beta chain. Compared with newly diagnosed patients, persistent Graves' disease patients had lower TCR Shannon entropy and fewer highly expanded clones, which suggests clonal expansion. Peripheral blood alone was examined, since thyroid tissue, which constituted the primary lesion, could not be accessed. TRBV28, TRBJ1-2 and TRBJ2-5 were preferentially used in persistent disease, while TRBV20-1 and TRBJ2-1 were favored in newly diagnosed disease. Patients with persistent disease shared more public clonotypes (under 3,000) than newly diagnosed patients did (approximately 990).

This clonotype was observed many times. Its antigen has not been determined. Base qualities are not at hand, and no much larger clone is one base apart. CDR1 and CDR2 (SGHRS, YFSETQ) derive from the germline V gene. Measured from the cysteine to the phenylalanine, the CDR3 is 14 residues long. Only CDR3 DNA remains: 42 bases, in frame from the first base. V gives up 3 bases and J gives up 0 bases, and the segment between their germline ends measures 7 bases. Receptor amplification or capture employed multiplex PCR. Data came from an Illumina HiSeq 4000. To build TCR beta libraries, CDR3 regions were amplified by Arm-PCR using iRepertoire HTBI primers. Before sequencing, the PCR products underwent gel purification. The authors' pipeline ran thus. Across samples, 60 to 70 TRBV and 13 to 15 TRBJ segments were identified and used for gene usage analysis of CDR3 amino acid clonotypes. COPE and FqMerger were used to merge filtered high-quality paired reads into contigs. Contigs were aligned with BLAST to IMGT TRBV, TRBD and TRBJ reference genes, and CDR3 was defined per IMGT. Any clonotype with a frequency above 0.1% was counted as a highly expanded clone. Shannon entropy was used to measure repertoire diversity, and the Gini coefficient was used to measure V-J evenness. Clonotypes shared by more than one individual were considered public. The public reads were reanalyzed by TCRdb: fastp trimming at Q25, MiXCR alignment, in-frame beta chains only. Rows merge per CDR3 protein into single entries with the most common DNA and genes. V and J calls and clone size were set by TCRdb, not the authors. In this sample the table shows about 360,000 distinct CDR3 sequences, 15% to 20% of which occur a single time. 20% to 25% of the sample belongs to the ten largest clones.

The meaning of the sample's time point label: newly diagnosed GD, antithyroid drugs for less than 3 months. RNA was extracted from PBMCs in TRIzol for both TCR sequencing and RNA sequencing. The diagnosis of Graves' disease followed American Thyroid Association guidelines. Patients for the study were recruited at an endocrinology department in Xi'an, China. Each patient gave about 9.1 milliliters of peripheral blood, collected in an EDTA anticoagulant tube. PBMCs were isolated by Ficoll Paque Plus density gradient separation without further T cell sorting. An Agilent 2100 Bioanalyzer and agarose gel were used to check RNA quality, and a NanoDrop 2000 was used to measure RNA concentration. These records were also assigned to another study, of T cells in Graves' hyperthyroidism and ophthalmopathy. The second paper states: A patient counted as having stable Graves' hyperthyroidism if no progression to ophthalmopathy occurred over 18 months of follow-up. Hyperthyroidism patients were aged 18 to 65 years and newly diagnosed, with disease duration of less than 2 months. Patients with uncontrolled infections, other autoimmune diseases, pregnancy or lactation were excluded. Diagnoses were established on the basis of clinical symptoms, serum thyroxine and TRAb, thyroid ultrasound, and orbital computed tomography. The TCR CDR3 was subjected to a first round of RT-PCR using the HTBI primer set and the Qiagen OneStep RT-PCR kit. Most expanded thyroid clonotypes (frequency above 0.001) were also detected in blood, suggesting blood repertoires may reflect thyroid immune responses. A 13 V-J signature model separated ophthalmopathy from stable hyperthyroidism, with 87.88% sensitivity and just under 84% specificity in cross-validation and 80%/75% in testing. In validation, the model predicted progression to ophthalmopathy with approximately 71% sensitivity and 72% to 75% specificity, a median of around 6.6 months before onset. To identify TCR V-J signatures that set the groups apart, the researchers used a discovery cohort of more than 95 patients, made up of some 41 with Graves' ophthalmopathy and about 60 with stable Graves' hyperthyroidism. Whether ophthalmopathy could be predicted prospectively was tested in an independent validation cohort made up of 18 hyperthyroidism patients plus 17 patients who later progressed to ophthalmopathy. The 100 or so discovery patients were divided at random into training and test sets in a 7:3 ratio. In roughly six Graves' hyperthyroidism patients, the study also compared T-cell repertoires from thyroid tissue with T-cell repertoires from blood. Once sampling was done, hyperthyroidism patients were given methimazole at a starting dose of 30 mg daily, whereas ophthalmopathy patients were given high-dose intravenous methylprednisolone. A second multiplex PCR round built the libraries, followed by size selection and purification. Paired-end sequencing of the libraries was performed with 100 bp reads on an Illumina HiSeq2000. SOAPnuke was used to process the raw data, with reads discarded if the reads contained adapters or uncalled bases, had a mean Phred below 15, or lacked an exact constant-primer or identifier match. COPE v1.2.5 was used to merge the high-quality paired reads, and each unique nucleotide sequence was defined as a clonotype. MiTCR v1.1 was used to align clonotypes to the IMGT TRBV, TRBD and TRBJ reference segments. Only V-J combinations with frequency above 0.0001, covering about 99% of repertoires, were analysed. A TCS score was defined as the ratio between F50 (clonal expansion) and ExV (chaos), using BLOSUM62-based TCRdist between CDR3 peptides within each V-J. Welch's t-statistics and random forest reduced fewer than 600 V-J features to some 14, which were used in a naive Bayes classifier (R e1071). No statistical method was used to set the sample size in advance, and investigators knew the group allocation. The paper reports TCR Vbeta CDR3 sequencing of fewer than 150 peripheral blood samples: approximately 41 ophthalmopathy, about 75 hyperthyroidism and 17 progressor patients.

The sequence was obtained from a woman aged 18-35 years with Graves disease. Donor details come from another sample of the same person, matched by shared clones. The chain couples TRBV5-1 to TRBJ1-3, with the D gene not clear enough to name. This specimen was peripheral blood mononuclear cells (PBMCs), taken at new diagnosis, from a patient treated with antithyroid drugs. The nucleotides read TGCGCCAGCAGCTCTAGTCTCTCTGGAAACACCATATATTTT. The translation is CASSSSLSGNTIYF. The reference TRBV5-1 and TRBJ1-3 proteins fill in what lies around the CDR3, so the full variable domain reads KAGVTQTPRYLIKTRGQQVTLSCSPISGHRSVSWYQQTPGQGLQFLFEYFSETQRNKGNFPGRFSGRQFSNSRSEMNVSTLELGDSALYLCASSSSLSGNTIYFGEGSWLTVV.